These 3 T cell receptor beta chains were all obtained from the same sample, sequenced in a study of tumor-infiltrating lymphocytes in oesophageal squamous cell carcinoma. Each CDR3 protein is one row after TCRdb ran MiXCR on the PCR reads. The sample yields around 13,000 distinct CDR3 sequences, around 56% seen once. Sample: esophageal tumor tissue. These receptor sequences come from a female donor with esophageal squamous cell carcinoma.

The chain combines TRBV7-2 with TRBJ2-4, with TRBD1 matching 9 bases. The J call is in doubt because the DNA end fits TRBJ2-7 better. The CDR3 is made up of 14 amino acids. Looked up from germline, CDR1 is SGHTA and CDR2 is FQGNSA. Here the CDR3 reads CASSRQGGVYEQYF. The CDR3 nucleotides read TGTGCCAGCAGCCGACAGGGGGGAGTCTACGAGCAGTACTTC.

By sample fraction, this clonotype is medium-sized. The V call is TRBV6-1, the J call TRBJ2-3, with unresolved D. The CDR3 loop spans 12 amino acids. V was trimmed by 5 bases and J by 3 bases, leaving 6 bases between them. Per the germline V gene, CDR1 is MNHNS and CDR2 is SASEGT. CDR3 in DNA: TGTGCCAGCAGTTGGGCGACAGATACGCAGTATTTT. Its protein product is CASSWATDTQYF.

A note on this clonotype: The junction and the germline gene differ at one end; a read error may be behind it. This sequence joins TRBV11-2 and TRBJ2-7; 7 bases map to TRBD1. Germline V gene data show CDR1 as SGHAT and CDR2 as FQNNGV. This CDR3 spans 14 amino acids. This chain's CDR3 is CASSRDRLAYEQCF. The DNA for the CDR3 is TGTGCCAGCAGTCGGGACAGATTAGCCTACGAGCAGTGCTTC.